This T cell receptor beta chain was identified during a study of cytomegalovirus exposure and HLA in healthy donors (dated by TCRdb to the late 2010s). The study in broad terms: According to an earlier analysis of a few hundred of the donors, 150 million to 200 million T cells yielded over 100 million unique TCR beta sequences and less than 300 Gb of sequence data. Typing coverage varied by locus: roughly 620-640 donors for A, B, C, DRB1 and DQB1; approximately 500 for DQA1; approximately 610 for DPA1; more than 450 for DPB1. Rather than using new phenotypic data, the later analysis identified candidate immune exposures from TCR beta sequences and from how often those sequences occurred across donors. To study patterns of TCR occurrence, a later analysis re-analyzed previously published TCR beta repertoires from around 660 donors and added high-resolution HLA genotyping. A later genetic analysis used genome-wide SNP genotypes for about 65% of the 666 donors, treating that subset as a discovery cohort. About 300 gigabases of sequencing data and 75 million to 85 million unique TCR sequences made up an early release that covered 640 HLA-typed donors. HLA typing included class I and class II loci at four-digit resolution. The study was designed to test whether signatures of past pathogen exposure could be identified by cataloging public T cell receptors. Of the roughly 400 genotyped donors, 65% to 90% were placed in the genetic ancestry cluster associated with self-reported Caucasian donors. Donor age, sex, ethnicity and CMV serostatus were compiled together with the repertoire data. Because of strong linkage in the cohort, roughly five DR-DQ haplotypes were treated as single units for association and clustering. Across 300 to 400 genotyped donors of the cohort, an average of 235,054 unique TCR beta nucleotide sequences per donor were sequenced, and roughly 18% of those sequences were non-productive. To decide whether each TCR beta V gene segment behaved as functional or pseudogenic, an earlier analysis of 587 of the donors relied on high-throughput TCR beta sequencing. Every discovery cohort repertoire had been produced on one sequencing platform. A separate validation cohort of some 130 different subjects was used in addition to the 666-subject first cohort. The T cell repertoires of under 750 subjects were profiled by immunosequencing and related to cytomegalovirus serostatus. To predict cytomegalovirus infection status, the study combined high-throughput TCR immunosequencing, statistical association of individual TCRs with disease status, and machine learning. Findings and caveats that apply to the study as a whole: Specific HLA alleles were associated with 16,951 TCR beta sequences at a false discovery rate of 0.05 in a later analysis. When HLA alleles, especially DR and DQ, strongly co-occurred, TCR associations were difficult to assign to individual alleles. Three of the identified cytomegalovirus-associated TCR beta chains were confirmed in vitro to be specific for cytomegalovirus antigens. The presence/absence analyses assumed that sequencing depth was roughly uniform across donors, and that assumption may not be true. The sequencing pipeline was judged likely to have produced a cluster of highly shared sequence variants as a technical artifact. Several of the top co-occurrence clusters appeared to be linked to parvovirus B19, influenza, CMV and Epstein-Barr virus, according to a later analysis. This cohort had only TCR beta chains sequenced, and the lack of alpha or paired-chain data limited which features could be detected. In a later genetic analysis, fewer N-insertions in productive TCRs were reported among donors in an Asian-associated ancestry cluster than the roughly 700-donor mean. In an earlier analysis of 450 to 750 of the donors, most TCR beta V segments appeared in productive rearrangements about 87% or about 30% of the time, broadly matching IMGT annotations. The only immune exposure information available for the cohort was CMV serostatus. In a later analysis, the rate of TCR association differed among HLA loci, with DRB1 alleles having the most associated TCRs and HLA-C alleles having the fewest. A further reported finding was that TCR beta sequences accurately predicted the HLA-A and HLA-B alleles for most subjects in the first cohort. The authors suggested that the approach could potentially be generalized to other disease states and immunological phenotypes. In a later genetic analysis, a missense DCLRE1C variant was associated with V-gene and J-gene trimming of TCR beta chains, and the association was replicated in an independent cohort. Linkage disequilibrium might explain the correlated functional status among segregating V segments, but an unknown experimental factor could not be ruled out. Across donors, most TCR sequences were observed very rarely, whereas some public TCRs were present in many individuals. In a later analysis, HLA-associated TCR beta chains showed more clonal expansion and lower generation probabilities than non-associated chains that were equally common. Because counts were too low, roughly 17 rarely observed V segments, including chromosome 9 orphons, were left out of the earlier analysis of 587 of the donors. Cytomegalovirus status was reported to be diagnosed by the classifier with high specificity and sensitivity in both the original and validation cohorts. In the study, about 150 TCR beta chains were listed as associated with cytomegalovirus. Because some donors lacked HLA typing at each locus, the association tests relied only on the typed subset. Some IMGT-functional V segments, including TRBV6-2 and TRBV6-3, could not be told apart with the 87-base-pair reads, so those segments were excluded. In a later analysis, most CMV-associated TCR beta chains were found to appear HLA-restricted, with HLA associations seemingly driven largely by CMV exposure.

Library preparation was by the immunoSEQ multiplex PCR assay. The multiplex PCR relied on a mix of 60 forward primers for TCR Vbeta segments and 13 reverse primers for TCR Jbeta segments. A multiplex PCR assay on genomic DNA amplified the CDR3 region of rearranged TCR beta genes. On the Illumina HiSeq System, the amplified TCR beta libraries were sequenced as 87-base-pair reads. As for the original processing: Across the 500 to 850 repertoires, a later analysis counted 80 million or so unique TCR beta chains, approximately 12 million of which were shared by at least two donors. Raw reads were error-corrected and collapsed into unique sequences with a nearest-neighbor algorithm that merged closely related sequences to remove PCR and sequencing errors. V, D and J gene segments were assigned by aligning CDR3 sequences to IMGT reference sequences. Each retained sequence needed at least a six-nucleotide match to both a V gene segment and a J gene segment. Rearrangements were called productive when the CDR3 lacked stop codons and stayed in frame with V and J; all others were non-productive. Following IMGT convention, CDR3 was defined as the stretch from the second conserved V-encoded cysteine to the conserved J-encoded phenylalanine. The earlier analysis of some 600 of the donors excluded sequences that lacked an unambiguous match to a single V gene segment. In an earlier analysis of more than 500 of the donors, a V segment was called functional when productive rearrangements were above 56.7%, and segregating when the standard deviation between donors exceeded 5%. A statistical classification framework was built for diagnosing cytomegalovirus status from the catalog of TCR beta chain sequences. In a later analysis, TCR nucleotide sequences were compared against IMGT/GENE-DB human TR gene sequences so that V and J genes could be assigned. A later analysis assigned CDR3 sequences and most-parsimonious VDJ recombination scenarios with the TCRdist pipeline. A later analysis defined each TCR beta chain by its CDR3 amino acid sequence plus V-gene family, and excluded reads lacking a unique V-gene family. To address suspected cross-contamination and a sequencing artifact, a later analysis removed roughly 580 highly shared, low-generation-probability nucleotide sequences. A later analysis calculated a clonal expansion index for each public chain from normalized within-repertoire ranks of inferred template counts. Generation probabilities in a later analysis came from a VDJ recombination model fitted to out-of-frame rearrangements, and those results were checked against IGoR. In a later analysis, hypergeometric tests were used to score TCR-TCR, TCR-HLA and TCR-CMV co-occurrence, with a repertoire-size bias correction applied to TCR pairs. False discovery rates were estimated in a later analysis by permuting HLA or CMV assignments 20 times. In a later analysis, co-occurring TCRs were grouped using DBSCAN, and TCRdist sequence similarity was added for clustering within HLA-allele-positive subsets. Co-occurrence clustering excluded repertoires with fewer than 30,000 or more than 120,000 public chains, plus five with anomalous nucleotide sharing. Held by TCRdb, this immuneACCESS table contains in-frame sequences only and omits some clones. Under half of the omission traces to an unresolved V gene where checked; the cause of the rest is unknown. Clone size and V and J calls were adopted from that table, with D and trimming inferred from the DNA. The sample profile shows 100,000 to 150,000 clones; more than 65% of them were found once. The ten largest clones represent 4.5% to 6% of the sample.

Comment on this clone: The target of this receptor is not known. No much larger clone is present one base from it, and per-base qualities are unavailable.

A distance of 7 bases separates the germline ends of V and J, which lose 0 bases and 5 bases respectively. From the germline V gene (reference sequence), CDR1 is LNHNV and CDR2 is YYDKDF. Spanning cysteine to phenylalanine, the CDR3 consists of 14 amino acids. Left in the record is the CDR3 DNA by itself, 42 bases read in frame from the first base. The cohort was made up of approximately 670 healthy bone marrow donors. All cohort members were sampled while nominally healthy, although unrecorded immune exposures were likely present. The donor was CMV seropositive and belonged to the group of 250 to 300 seropositive cohort members. Each donor provided a peripheral blood sample, and peripheral blood mononuclear cells were used for TCR beta sequencing. The Qiagen DNeasy Blood Extraction Kit was used to extract genomic DNA from the blood cell samples.

Sequencing was performed on PBMCs. The clonotype originates from a man in his late teens or twenties in good health and CMV-seropositive. The chain couples TRBV15 to TRBJ2-2, with the D gene not clear enough to name. CDR3 loop: CATSRDRLTGELFF. Here is the DNA: TGTGCCACCAGCAGAGACCGACTTACCGGGGAGCTGTTTTTT.